The 16 T cell receptor beta chains below all came from one sample that was sequenced in a study of shared clonotypes between healthy human individuals. As defined, naive CD8 cells were CD45RO-negative and positively selected for CCR7, with terminally differentiated effector memory CD45RA+ cells excluded. Sequenced by immunoSEQ multiplex PCR; TCRdb stores in-frame clones only, minus some. Of around 620,000 clones listed, around 96% are singletons. Sequencing used naive CD8+ T cells sorted from blood. These receptors were taken from a woman in her twenties or thirties in good health.

The chain links TRBV9 to TRBJ2-5; TRBD1 matches 9 bases. The CDR3 is 15 residues long. Germline V lookup: CDR1 SGDLS, CDR2 YYNGEE. V dropped 0 bases and J dropped 11; count of bases not matched to a gene: 11. The CDR3 is CASSVAGTGRWEQYF. The CDR3 DNA reads TGTGCCAGCAGCGTAGCTGGGACAGGGCGCTGGGAGCAGTACTTC.

This chain connects TRBV13 to TRBJ2-7, with D perhaps TRBD2 (5 bases). The V gene's germline CDR1 is PRHDT and CDR2 FYEKMQ (reference sequence). The V end was cut by 5 bases, the J end by 7 bases, with 15 bases between. The CDR3 length is 13 residues. CDR3 sequence reads: CASSKQAVGEQYF. The CDR3 DNA reads TGTGCCAGCAGCAAGCAAGCGGTGGGTGAGCAGTACTTC.

The chain has TRBV7-9 and TRBJ2-7; D is possibly TRBD1 (6 bases). V lost 0 bases and J lost 7, with 13 bases in between. The CDR3 has 14 residues. Germline assignment: CDR1 SEHNR and CDR2 FQNEAQ (reference sequence). The CDR3 loop reads CASSLAGTLGEQYF. CDR3 sequence (DNA): TGTGCCAGCAGCTTAGCGGGGACACTGGGGGAGCAGTACTTC.

The CDR3 region has the DNA TGCAGCGTTGAAGTAGGGCACAAGAGCTCCTACGAGCAGTACTTC. Amino acid sequence: CSVEVGHKSSYEQYF. The V gene is TRBV29-1, the J gene TRBJ2-7; D gene unclear. Germline values: CDR1 SQVTM, CDR2 ANQGSEA. The CDR3 length is 15 residues. The V end lost 1 base, the J end lost 0 bases, and 13 bases lay between the germline ends.

Notes on this clone: This CDR3 is also generated by other DNA sequences in the sample. This chain uses TRBV27 with TRBJ1-2; D is uncertain. Germline V gene data show CDR1 as MNHEY and CDR2 as SMNVEV (reference sequence). V was pared by 3 bases and J by 5 bases, with 10 bases between. The CDR3 has 13 residues. CDR3 sequence: CASSFGRTYGYTF. The CDR3 nucleotides read TGTGCCAGCAGTTTCGGCAGGACTTATGGCTACACCTTC.

This chain uses TRBV27 with TRBJ2-7; 11 nucleotides line up with TRBD2. V was clipped by 8 bases and J by 7 bases; unmatched bases: 10. This CDR3 is 14 amino acids long. From germline, CDR1 is MNHEY and CDR2 SMNVEV (reference sequence). CDR3 DNA: TGTGCCAGCCAACTAGCGGGAGCTTCGGGGGAGCAGTACTTC. This translates into CASQLAGASGEQYF.

The chain joins TRBV27 to TRBJ1-1; no clear D. CDR1 is MNHEY and CDR2 is SMNVEV in the germline V gene (reference sequence). The CDR3 is 16 amino acids. Trimming stripped 2 bases from V and 3 bases from J, with 16 bases between. The CDR3 loop is CASSLARGRLYTEAFF. CDR3 DNA: TGTGCCAGCAGTTTAGCCCGCGGCAGATTATACACTGAAGCTTTCTTT.

This clone was counted a few times. The chain recombines TRBV19 with TRBJ2-3, with TRBD1 matching 9 bases. The CDR3 contains 18 residues. CDR1 is LNHDA, CDR2 SQIVND, per germline (reference sequence). V shed 2 bases, J shed 2 bases, and the junction held 11 bases outside the gene matches. CDR3 residues: CASSIPPSGTGITDTQYF. The CDR3 DNA follows: TGTGCCAGTAGTATACCACCCTCCGGGACAGGGATCACAGATACGCAGTATTTT.

This chain uses TRBV2 with TRBJ2-3; D not certain. From germline, CDR1 is SNHLY and CDR2 FYNNEI. The CDR3 contains 12 residues. Trimming took off 3 bases at V and 4 bases at J, with 5 bases between the two ends. This CDR3 reads CASSDGSDTQYF. The CDR3 bases are TGTGCCAGCAGTGACGGGTCAGATACGCAGTATTTT.

The chain recombines TRBV2 with TRBJ2-7; the match to TRBD1 covers 7 bases. The V gene's germline CDR1 is SNHLY and CDR2 FYNNEI. This CDR3 is built from 16 residues. The V segment lost 3 bases and the J segment 2 bases; nucleotides outside the gene matches: 10. CDR3 sequence reads: CASSEGDLGQTYEQYF. The CDR3, as DNA: TGTGCCAGCAGTGAGGGGGACCTGGGACAGACCTACGAGCAGTACTTC.

This sequence joins TRBV7-3 and TRBJ2-7; TRBD1 might be the D (5 bases). The CDR3 spans 16 residues. CDR1 SGHTA and CDR2 FQGTGA come from the germline V gene. Trimming removed 4 bases from V and 3 bases from J, with 19 bases in between. The CDR3 DNA sequence: TGTGCCAGCAGCTACCCGGGCCCCAGGGCCAGCTACGAGCAGTACTTC. Translated, it gives CASSYPGPRASYEQYF.

The chain combines TRBV18 with TRBJ1-5, with TRBD1 matching over 9 bases. Per the germline V gene, CDR1 is KGHSH and CDR2 is LQKENI. The CDR3 loop spans 20 amino acids. J lost 3 bases, V lost 1 base, and 16 bases had no gene match. The CDR3 protein is CASSPRVTRDRVGDNQPQHF. The CDR3 DNA follows: TGTGCCAGCTCACCACGCGTAACCCGGGACAGGGTTGGGGACAATCAGCCCCAGCATTTT.

The chain couples TRBV7-9 to TRBJ1-5, with D possibly being TRBD1 (5 bases). V lost 4 bases and J 0 bases, leaving 16 bases between the germline ends. The length of the CDR3 is 17 residues. Germline CDR1 is SEHNR and CDR2 is FQNEAQ (reference sequence). The CDR3 DNA sequence: TGTGCCAGCAGCTCTGGGACGGTTCTCGGTAGCAATCAGCCCCAGCATTTT. This gives the protein CASSSGTVLGSNQPQHF.

V and J are TRBV28 and TRBJ2-2; TRBD1 aligns across 9 bases. V shed 3 bases, J shed 7 bases, and the junction held 3 bases outside the gene matches. The length of the CDR3 is 14 residues. Germline CDR1 is MDHEN and CDR2 is SYDVKM. DNA of the CDR3: TGTGCCAGCAGTTTCACGGGACAGGGCGGGGAGCTGTTTTTT. This codes for CASSFTGQGGELFF.

The chain employs TRBV19 and TRBJ2-1, with a possible D match to TRBD2 (6 bases). This CDR3 has 14 residues. V was cut by 5 bases and J by 9 bases, with 17 bases left in between. Germline V gives CDR1 LNHDA, CDR2 SQIVND (reference sequence). CDR3 DNA sequence: TGTGCCAGTAGTCCCACGGGACTTCCCTTTGAGCAGTTCTTC. It codes for CASSPTGLPFEQFF. Together with reference TRBV19 and TRBJ2-1, the CDR3 gives the full variable domain: DGGITQSPKYLFRKEGQNVTLSCEQNLNHDAMYWYRQDPGQGLRLIYYSQIVNDFQKGDIAEGYSVSREKKESFPLTVTSAQKNPTAFYLCASSPTGLPFEQFFGPGTRLTVL.

The chain recombines TRBV5-1 with TRBJ2-3; tentative D call: TRBD2 (5 bases). The CDR3 runs to 14 residues. Germline V gives CDR1 SGHRS, CDR2 YFSETQ. V was cut by 0 bases and J by 3 bases, with 8 bases left in between. In nucleotides, the CDR3 is TGCGCCAGCAGCTTGGAACTAGGTACAGATACGCAGTATTTT. Its translation is CASSLELGTDTQYF.